The sample holds a few counts of the clone carrying this TCR beta chain. Its antigen is currently unknown. Germline V gene lookup returns CDR1 SGHRS and CDR2 YFSETQ. This CDR3 is 14 amino acids long. Deletions cut 5 bases from V and 5 bases from J, with 14 bases between. A second about 6 to 11 cycle PCR used barcoded and J-beta primers. MiXCR, run by TCRdb on the 5' RACE reads, gives a single entry per CDR3 protein. The data show about 900,000 distinct CDR3 sequences, around 49% seen once. The data are from a study of blood T cells in healthy people across ages. In the study overall: For every two T cells, template switching captured about one barcoded beta molecule. Study results and limitations: Conclusively comparing naive with antigen-experienced cells was impossible with unsorted PBMCs.

The sequence came from a young man in good health. The sample was blood. The chain links TRBV5-1 to TRBJ2-1; D possibly corresponds to TRBD2 (6 bases). The CDR3 loop is CASRGGTVNNEQFF. The CDR3 region has the DNA TGCGCCAGCAGGGGCGGGACTGTAAACAATGAGCAGTTCTTC.